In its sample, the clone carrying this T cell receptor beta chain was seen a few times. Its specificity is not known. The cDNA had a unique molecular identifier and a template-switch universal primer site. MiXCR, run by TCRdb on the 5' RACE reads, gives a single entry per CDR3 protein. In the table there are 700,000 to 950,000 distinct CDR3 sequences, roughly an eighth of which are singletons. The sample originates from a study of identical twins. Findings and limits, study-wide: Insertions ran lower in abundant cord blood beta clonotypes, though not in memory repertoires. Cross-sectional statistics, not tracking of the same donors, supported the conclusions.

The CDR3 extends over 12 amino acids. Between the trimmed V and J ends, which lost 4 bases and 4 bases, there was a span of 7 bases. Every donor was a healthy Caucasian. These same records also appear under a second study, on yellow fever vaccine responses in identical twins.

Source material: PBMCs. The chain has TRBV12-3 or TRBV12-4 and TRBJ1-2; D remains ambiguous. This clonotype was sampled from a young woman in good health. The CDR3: CASSYLSYGYTF. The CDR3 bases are TGTGCCAGCAGTTATCTCAGCTATGGCTACACCTTC.